The subject of this entry is one TCR beta chain. The antigen is not known. This entry comes from a study of human T cells and chemical hapten exposure. The time point denotes: patch test 1, 2 weeks after DPC sensitization. Treatment noted: therapeutic diphenylcyclopropenone sensitization with weekly scalp DPC. Blood sampling preceded each patch test application. Each donor was an alopecia patient between 18 and 70 years of age who qualified for DPC. Sequencing started from total RNA isolated from unfractionated whole blood. Notes on the study in general: DPC sensitization produced no change in TCRs with frequency above 1 in 1000.

TCRdb analysed the RACE reads with MiXCR anew, one entry per CDR3 protein. Of some 70,000 distinct CDR3 sequences listed, 25% to 40% were seen once; the top ten hold about 9%. The CDR3 is 15 residues long. V was trimmed by 8 bases and J by 3 bases, leaving 17 bases between them. Germline V gene sequence: CDR1 MNHEY, CDR2 SMNVEV (reference sequence). This receptor was identified in a man aged 35-49 years with alopecia areata. Some clones in this sample may be carry-over from other donors' samples. This chain links TRBV27 with TRBJ2-4, with TRBD2 as a possible D gene (6 bases). The specimen comprised whole blood, sampled in connection with sensitization to the hapten diphenylcyclopropenone (DPC). CDR3 nucleotides: TGTGCCAGCTCCTTGGTGGGAGGTGGCAAAAACATTCAGTACTTC. It encodes CASSLVGGGKNIQYF.